This TCR beta chain was profiled in a study of blood T cell repertoires in COVID-19 (dated by TCRdb to 2020 to 2022). A note on the overall study: The collaborator samples originated in the United States, Italy and Spain and spanned the acute and convalescent phases of COVID-19. The prospective study material was composed of cDNA or gDNA derived from T cells, B-cell-depleted T cells, or PBMCs. Deeply sampled blood TCRbeta repertoires from subjects exposed to, actively infected with, or recovered from COVID-19 were included in the dataset. A freely available public database, intended as a resource for researchers studying the immune response to SARS-CoV-2, is where the repertoires were released. The samples were drawn from the first 160 participants of the ongoing ImmuneRACE study and from 1,254 subjects provided by 6 global collaborators. Sample metadata almost always included a de-identified subject ID, COVID-19 status, age in years and sex. Where available, HLA class I and class II types were taken from metadata supplied by the sample provider and were not determined by assay-based typing.

Study-level results and caveats: Clinical and demographic metadata were provided uncurated, with the amount varying by source and participant.

Each collaborating institution followed its own protocols to collect whole blood in K2EDTA tubes. Collaborator samples were shipped for TCRbeta analysis as frozen whole blood, isolated PBMCs, or DNA extracted from either sample type. Trimming accounts for 6 bases at V and 6 bases at J, while the number of junction bases matched to no gene is 1. The CDR1 and CDR2 encoded by the germline V gene are MNHEY and SVGAGI. The CDR3 numbers 12 residues from cysteine through phenylalanine. Of the read, only the CDR3 DNA is kept; its 36 bases are in frame from base 1. The immunoSEQ Assay, a bias-controlled multiplex PCR, was used to amplify TCRbeta CDR3 regions from genomic DNA. In the source study's methods: The number of nucleated cells in each sample was estimated by amplification of reference gene primers within the assay. To quantify the absolute abundance of each unique TCRbeta CDR3 rearrangement, sequence reads were collapsed and filtered. For each sample, productive Simpson clonality was calculated by taking the square root of Simpson's diversity index across productive rearrangements. TCRdb obtained this table from immuneACCESS and retained in-frame rearrangements with V and J assigned. These tables miss some clones; where compared with another copy, unresolved V genes account for less than half of the shortfall, and the remainder is unexplained. V, J and clone size are taken as reported in that table, and D and trimming were inferred from the DNA itself. The sample contains 150,000 or so clones, roughly 82% of them found a single time. The ten largest clonotypes hold roughly 15% of the sample.

Turning to this clone: The antigen it recognizes is unknown. Per-base qualities were not stored, and no clone one base away is much larger.

This clonotype was obtained from a human donor with acute or convalescent COVID-19. The donor label of this sample is uncertain. Sequenced sample: peripheral blood. In this chain, TRBV6-5 is recombined with TRBJ2-1, with TRBD2 identical over 8 junction bases. The nucleotide sequence is TGTGCCAGCAGGAGCGGGGGCAATGAGCAGTTCTTC. Translated, this is CASRSGGNEQFF.